This is a list of T cell receptor beta chains from one sample in a study of CD8+ T cells in alopecia areata. TCRdb keeps only in-frame clones here, not all; method: immunoSEQ multiplex PCR. This table holds approximately 210,000 clones, less than 65% found once. The sample was CD4+ T cells sorted from blood, taken at week 4, from a patient treated with tofacitinib. These receptors were taken from a human donor with alopecia areata. Both conserved end residues are part of each CDR3. Clone size is not always given. Where it is, it says once, few, many or a class for expanded clones.

v_gene,abundance,j_gene,CDR3aa
TRBV25-1,once,TRBJ1-1,CASSDRYRGEAFF
TRBV27,NA,TRBJ1-2,CASSLEGRNGYTF
TRBV29-1,few,TRBJ2-3,CSVERQTGTDTQYF
TRBV7-2,few,TRBJ1-5,CASSLTGDQPQHF
TRBV2,NA,TRBJ2-5,CASSGGIETQYF
TRBV5-1,NA,TRBJ2-1,CASNTGTAGANEQFF
TRBV6-4,NA,TRBJ2-6,CATAMTAAGANVLTF
TRBV7-9,NA,TRBJ2-3,CASSLGSTDTQYF
TRBV5-1,NA,TRBJ1-3,CASSLQGTGNTIYF
TRBV30,NA,TRBJ1-2,CAWSVALDYGYTF
TRBV5-1,NA,TRBJ2-1,CASSWGKGSGTYNEQFF
TRBV2,NA,TRBJ2-1,CASSVGLAIYNEQFF
TRBV13,NA,TRBJ1-3,CASSLRDGRTDASGNTIYF
TRBV7-9,NA,TRBJ1-6,CASSPIGNSPLHF
TRBV10-3,few,TRBJ1-2,CAIRVEGFNYGYTF
TRBV29-1,few,TRBJ1-2,CSVEWQSNYGYTF
TRBV30,NA,TRBJ2-7,CAWSKGQVPTSYEQYF
TRBV5-8,NA,TRBJ2-3,CASVESGYNTDTQYF
TRBV5-1,NA,TRBJ1-5,CASSLGGQGYQPQHF
TRBV7-2,many,TRBJ2-7,CASSLSPSGGTYEQYF
TRBV9,NA,TRBJ2-2,CASSVVSGGGLGNTGELFF
TRBV30,NA,TRBJ2-2,CAWKGEFTGELFF
TRBV28,few,TRBJ2-7,CASSSPPLWEQYF
TRBV29-1,NA,TRBJ2-5,CSVVEQGEVQYF
TRBV7-2,NA,TRBJ2-3,CASSSTYTDTQYF
TRBV9,NA,TRBJ1-2,CASSVDPEANYGYTF
TRBV4-1,once,TRBJ2-7,CASSQGTAFTYEQYF
TRBV5-1,NA,TRBJ2-5,CASSSDVWGQETQYF